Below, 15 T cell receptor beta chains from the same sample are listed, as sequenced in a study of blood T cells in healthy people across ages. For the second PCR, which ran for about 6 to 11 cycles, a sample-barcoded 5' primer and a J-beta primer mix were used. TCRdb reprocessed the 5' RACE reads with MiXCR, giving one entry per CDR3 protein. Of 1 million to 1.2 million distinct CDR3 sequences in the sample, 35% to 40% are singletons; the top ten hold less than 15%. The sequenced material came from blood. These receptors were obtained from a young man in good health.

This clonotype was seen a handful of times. In nucleotides, the CDR3 is TGTGCCAGCAGTCCTACCTCATACGCCACAGGGCGGGGGGTCAATGAGCAGTTCTTC. It yields the protein CASSPTSYATGRGVNEQFF. The genes are TRBV28 and TRBJ2-1, with 8 bases fitting TRBD2. Germline loops: CDR1 MDHEN, CDR2 SYDVKM. V trimming: 5 bases; J trimming: 6 bases; junction bases outside the gene matches: 21. The CDR3 sequence is 19 residues long.

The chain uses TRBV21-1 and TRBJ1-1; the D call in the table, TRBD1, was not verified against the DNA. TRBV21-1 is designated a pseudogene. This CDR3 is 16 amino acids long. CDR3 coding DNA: TGTGCCAGCAGCAAAGGCCGACAGGGGAGGAACACTGAAGCTTTCTTT. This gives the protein CASSKGRQGRNTEAFF.

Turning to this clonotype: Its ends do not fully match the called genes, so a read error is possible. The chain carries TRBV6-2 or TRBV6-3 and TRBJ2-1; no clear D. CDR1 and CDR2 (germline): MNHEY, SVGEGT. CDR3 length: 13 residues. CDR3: CASRLRSCNEQFF. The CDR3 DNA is TGTGCCAGCCGGCTTCGCTCCTGCAATGAGCAGTTCTTC.

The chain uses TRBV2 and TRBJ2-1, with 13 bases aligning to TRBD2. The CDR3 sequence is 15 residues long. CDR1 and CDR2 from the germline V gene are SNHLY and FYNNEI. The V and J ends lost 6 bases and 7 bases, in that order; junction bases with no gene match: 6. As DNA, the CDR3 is TGTGCCAGCAGGAAACTAGCGGGGGGGTGGAATGAGCAGTTCTTC. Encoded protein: CASRKLAGGWNEQFF.

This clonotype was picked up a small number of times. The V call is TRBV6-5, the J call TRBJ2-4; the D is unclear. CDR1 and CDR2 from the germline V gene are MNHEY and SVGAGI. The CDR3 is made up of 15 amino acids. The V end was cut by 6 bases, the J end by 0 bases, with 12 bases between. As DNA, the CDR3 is TGTGCCAGCAGACCCGGACCCCTAGCCAAAAACATTCAGTACTTC. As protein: CASRPGPLAKNIQYF.

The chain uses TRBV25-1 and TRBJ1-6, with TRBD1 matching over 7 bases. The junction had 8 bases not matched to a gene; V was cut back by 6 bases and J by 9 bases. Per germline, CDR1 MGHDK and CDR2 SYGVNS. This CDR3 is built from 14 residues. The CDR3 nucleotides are TGTGCCAGCAGGGAGGGAGGGGGCAGTTCACCCCTCCACTTT. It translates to CASREGGGSSPLHF.

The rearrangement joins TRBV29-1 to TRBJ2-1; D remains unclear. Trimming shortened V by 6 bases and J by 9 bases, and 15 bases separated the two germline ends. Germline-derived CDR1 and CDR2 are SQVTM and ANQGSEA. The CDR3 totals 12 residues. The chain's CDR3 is CSVAYQAREQFF. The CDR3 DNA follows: TGCAGCGTAGCTTACCAGGCCCGTGAGCAGTTCTTC.

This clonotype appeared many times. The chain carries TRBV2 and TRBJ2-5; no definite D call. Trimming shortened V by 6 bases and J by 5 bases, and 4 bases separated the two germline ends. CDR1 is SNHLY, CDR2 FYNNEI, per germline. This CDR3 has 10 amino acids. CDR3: CASSRETQYF. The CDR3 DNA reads TGTGCCAGCAGCCGGGAGACCCAGTACTTC.

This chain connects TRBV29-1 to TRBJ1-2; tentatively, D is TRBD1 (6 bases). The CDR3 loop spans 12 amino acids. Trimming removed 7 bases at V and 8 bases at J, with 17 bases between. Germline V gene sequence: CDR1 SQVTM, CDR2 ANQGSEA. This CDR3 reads CSGGGTGKGYTF. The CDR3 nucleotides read TGCAGCGGAGGGGGAACAGGGAAAGGCTACACCTTC.

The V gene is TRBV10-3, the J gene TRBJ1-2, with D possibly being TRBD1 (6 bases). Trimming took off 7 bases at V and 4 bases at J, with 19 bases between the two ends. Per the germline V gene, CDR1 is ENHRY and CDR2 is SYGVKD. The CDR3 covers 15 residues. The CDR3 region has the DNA TGTGCCATCATGAGGACCGTACAGGGCTCCTATGGCTACACCTTC. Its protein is CAIMRTVQGSYGYTF.

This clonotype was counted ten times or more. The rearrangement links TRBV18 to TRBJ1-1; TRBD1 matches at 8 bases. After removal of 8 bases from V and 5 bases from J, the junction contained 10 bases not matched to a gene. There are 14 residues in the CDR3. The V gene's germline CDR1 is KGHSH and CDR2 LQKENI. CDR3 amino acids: CASSPSGGGTEAFF. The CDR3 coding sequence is TGTGCCAGCAGTCCCTCAGGGGGCGGTACTGAAGCTTTCTTT.

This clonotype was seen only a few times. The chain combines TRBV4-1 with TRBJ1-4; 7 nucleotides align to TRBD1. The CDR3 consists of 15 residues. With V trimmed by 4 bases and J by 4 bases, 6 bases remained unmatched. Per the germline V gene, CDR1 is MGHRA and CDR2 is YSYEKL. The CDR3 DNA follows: TGCGCCAGCAGCCTCCGACAGGGTAGTAATGAAAAACTGTTTTTT. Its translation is CASSLRQGSNEKLFF.

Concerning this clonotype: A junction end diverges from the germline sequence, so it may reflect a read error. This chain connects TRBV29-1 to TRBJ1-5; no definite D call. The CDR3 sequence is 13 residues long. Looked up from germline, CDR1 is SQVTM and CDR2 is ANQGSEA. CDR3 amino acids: CSVVSTSKQPQHF. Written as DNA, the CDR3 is TGCAGCGTTGTAAGCACTAGCAAGCAGCCCCAGCATTTT.

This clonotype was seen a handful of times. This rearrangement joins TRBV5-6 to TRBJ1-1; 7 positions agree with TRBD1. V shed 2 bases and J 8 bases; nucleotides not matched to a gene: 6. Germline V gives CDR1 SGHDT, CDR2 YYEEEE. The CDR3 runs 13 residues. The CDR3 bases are TGTGCCAGCAGCTTAGATGACAGGGCGGAAGCTTTCTTT. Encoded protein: CASSLDDRAEAFF.

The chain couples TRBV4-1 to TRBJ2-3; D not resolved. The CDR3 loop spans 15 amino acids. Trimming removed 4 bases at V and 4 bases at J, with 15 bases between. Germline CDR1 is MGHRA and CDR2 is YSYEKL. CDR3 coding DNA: TGCGCCAGCAGCCTAACTCTCCGGGCCCCAGATACGCAGTATTTT. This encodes CASSLTLRAPDTQYF.